This TCR beta chain was found in a study of shared clonotypes between healthy human individuals (dated by TCRdb to the early 2020s). Regarding the complete study: The cohort included three men and two women between 18 and 49 years of age. To estimate repertoire size and how much clonotype sharing occurs between individuals, the study deeply sequenced the blood TCR repertoires of roughly 5 healthy adults. For each donor, three plates each were used for CD4 naive and CD4 memory, two plates were used for CD8 naive, and one plate was used for CD8 memory. Between about 0.8 and 9 billion PBMCs per donor were obtained by leukapheresis. To increase sequencing depth and limit assay-specific biases, TCR repertoire library preparation and sequencing were carried out by different laboratories using diverse techniques.

As regards this clone: It lacks a known antigen. No much larger clonotype is one base removed from it; base qualities were not supplied.

Here is what the overall study found, with its caveats: When several donors were compared, the shared fraction of clonotypes was around 5.1% for naive CD4, about 4% for naive CD8, 2% to 2.5% for memory CD4, and 0.4% for memory CD8. Compared with non-shared clonotypes, the clonotypes found in all four sorted-subset donors had higher generation probabilities. Pairwise subsampling led to the expectation that sequencing depth would affect the degree of clonotype sharing among donors. The genetic and exposure-history diversity represented was limited by the small number of donors. Even with the large sequencing depth, rarefaction of the sorted-subset datasets indicated that sequencing was incomplete. Larger estimated clonotype richness was generally found for naive subsets than for memory subsets. Only blood was sampled, and tissue TCR repertoires likely differ from those in blood.

The V end loses 3 bases and the J end loses 0 bases, and a stretch of 14 bases separates them. The CDR3, cysteine through phenylalanine, is 17 amino acids long. Only CDR3 DNA remains: 51 bases, in frame from the first base. CDR1 and CDR2 (SGHTA, FQGNSA) derive from the germline V gene. Donors were healthy HIV-negative adults with no recently reported acute infections or vaccinations. All donors were Caucasian adults living in Nashville, Tennessee, USA. CD8 memory samples combined magnetically selected CD45RO+ cells with CCR7-negative CD45RA+ effector memory (TemRA) cells. Blood was obtained by leukapheresis, after which PBMCs were separated by Ficoll-Histopaque density gradient centrifugation and cryopreserved in liquid nitrogen vapor phase. Analytical flow cytometry was used to check the purity and quantity of each magnetically sorted T cell population. Genomic DNA was isolated from every sorted fraction and measured by UV absorbance on a Nanodrop 2000c.

Using the deep immunoSEQ assay, multiplex PCR amplified TCR CDR3 regions from genomic DNA. Extracted genomic DNA from each cell subset was spread evenly across all wells of several immunoSEQ 96-well plates, with each plate serving as a replicate. For sorted subsets, each replicate PCR was loaded with 200 to 250 ng genomic DNA, equivalent to 30,000 or so T cell genomes. Purified libraries were quantified with a Qubit 3.0 fluorometer, sized on a Bioanalyzer 2100, and re-quantified with the KAPA Library Quantification kit. Every immunoSEQ 96-well plate was sequenced on a separate single-read 150-cycle Illumina NextSeq 550 flow cell. The study's processing was this. The immunoSEQ output contained only junctional sequences without quality scores, so filtering could not match that applied to full-length reads. Sequences were annotated with PyIR, a Python wrapper for IgBLAST v1.9, and V/J genes and CDR3 were assigned using IMGT germline references. Reads were filtered out if the reads had weak V/J assignments (E-value above 1e-6), no CDR3, stop codons, out-of-frame junctions, or ambiguous translated residues. V3J clonotypes were defined as sequences sharing an identical inferred V gene, J gene, and CDR3 amino acid sequence. Percentage overlap between repertoires was calculated by dividing the number of shared unique clonotypes by the size of the smaller repertoire. Repertoire richness was assessed with RTK rarefaction, the Chao1 estimator, and Recon v2.1 estimates of unobserved clonotypes. Generation probabilities were computed with OLGA for all TCRbeta clonotypes obtained by the gDNA method from several donors. TCRdb stores this immuneACCESS table with in-frame sequences only. Part of the clones is absent; in the studies checked, under half of the shortfall reflects unresolved V genes, and no reason is known for the rest. V and J calls and clone size are copied from that table; D and trimming were computed from the DNA. This sample comprises around 690,000 clones, about 90% of them detected only once. 34% of the sample is held by the ten biggest clonotypes.

The receptor chain draws on TRBV7-2 and TRBJ2-2; the best D guess is TRBD2, with 5 bases matching. Sequencing was carried out using memory CD8+ T cells from PBMCs. Read against the paper, the sample's cell subset or site label means: CD45RO+ cells pooled with CCR7-negative TemRA cells. The TCR originated in a man between 18 and 35 years old in good health. Some clones in this sample may be carry-over from other donors' samples. Here is the DNA: TGTGCCAGCAGCTTCCCCGGGGTAGCGTCGAACACCGGGGAGCTGTTTTTT. Its coded protein is CASSFPGVASNTGELFF.